This T cell receptor (beta chain) was captured in a study of regulatory T cells in long-lasting Graves disease. The time point was: newly diagnosed GD, antithyroid drugs for less than 3 months. TCR sequences were obtained from RNA taken from PBMCs. This clonotype was counted many times. Trimming took off 6 bases at V and 1 base at J, with 8 bases between the two ends. CDR3 length equals 13 residues. Germline V lookup: CDR1 SGHNT, CDR2 YENEEA. CDR3-region Arm-PCR and iRepertoire HTBI primers produced the TCR beta libraries. TCRdb reprocessed the multiplex PCR reads with MiXCR, giving one entry per CDR3 protein. The sample yields more than 450,000 distinct CDR3 sequences, roughly 15% seen once. These data also featured in a second study, about T cells in Graves' hyperthyroidism and ophthalmopathy. As that report states: The TCR CDR3 was amplified in a first-round RT-PCR using the HTBI primer set. Model predictions of ophthalmopathy came a median about six months before onset.

This sequence joins TRBV11-3 and TRBJ2-3, with D possibly being TRBD2 (5 bases). The TCR originated in a man between 40 and 49 years old with Graves disease. The source was peripheral blood mononuclear cells (PBMCs), collected at new diagnosis, from a patient treated with antithyroid drugs. As DNA, the CDR3 is TGTGCCAGCAGTGACGGGGGCACAGATACGCAGTATTTT. Its protein product is CASSDGGTDTQYF.